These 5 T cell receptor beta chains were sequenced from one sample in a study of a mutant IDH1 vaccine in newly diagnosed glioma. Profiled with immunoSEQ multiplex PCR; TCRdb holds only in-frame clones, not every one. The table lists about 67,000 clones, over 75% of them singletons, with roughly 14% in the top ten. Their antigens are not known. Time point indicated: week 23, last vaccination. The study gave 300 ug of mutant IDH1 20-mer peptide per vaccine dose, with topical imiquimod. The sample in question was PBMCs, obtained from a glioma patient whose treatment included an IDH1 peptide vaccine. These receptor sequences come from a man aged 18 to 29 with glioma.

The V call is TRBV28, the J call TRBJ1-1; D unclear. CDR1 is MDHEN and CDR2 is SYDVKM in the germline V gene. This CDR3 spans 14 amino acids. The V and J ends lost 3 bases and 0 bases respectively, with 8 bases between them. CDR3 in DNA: TGTGCCAGCAGTTTGGACTTAATGAACACTGAAGCTTTCTTT. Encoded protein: CASSLDLMNTEAFF.

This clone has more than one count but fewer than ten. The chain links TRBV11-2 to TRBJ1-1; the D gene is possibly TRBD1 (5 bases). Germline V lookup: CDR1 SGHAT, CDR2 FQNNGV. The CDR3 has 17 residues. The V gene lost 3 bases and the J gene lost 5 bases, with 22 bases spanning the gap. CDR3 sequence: CASSLGPGFEEVTEAFF. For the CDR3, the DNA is TGTGCCAGCAGCTTGGGGCCGGGATTTGAAGAGGTTACTGAAGCTTTCTTT.

The chain's CDR3 is CASSTHSSPYEQYF. CDR3 in DNA: TGTGCCAGCAGCACTCACTCGTCCCCCTACGAGCAGTACTTC. The chain joins TRBV7-9 to TRBJ2-7; D call uncertain. The V end lost 5 bases, the J end lost 2 bases, and 13 bases lay between the germline ends. CDR1 is SEHNR, CDR2 FQNEAQ, per germline (reference sequence). This CDR3 is 14 amino acids long.

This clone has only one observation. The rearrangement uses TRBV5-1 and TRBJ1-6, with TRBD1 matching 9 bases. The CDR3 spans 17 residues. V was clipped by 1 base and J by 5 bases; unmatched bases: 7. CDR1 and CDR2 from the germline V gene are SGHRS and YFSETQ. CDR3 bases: TGCGCCAGCAGCTTGAGGGAGACAGGGGGGAATAATTCACCCCTCCACTTT. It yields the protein CASSLRETGGNNSPLHF.

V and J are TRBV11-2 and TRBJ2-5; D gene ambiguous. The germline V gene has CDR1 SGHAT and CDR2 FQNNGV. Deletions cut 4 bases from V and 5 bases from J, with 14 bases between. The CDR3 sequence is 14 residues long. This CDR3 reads CASSSPRLGETQYF. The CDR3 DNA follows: TGTGCCAGCAGCTCGCCCCGGCTGGGGGAGACCCAGTACTTC.